This T cell receptor beta chain comes out of a study of cytomegalovirus exposure and HLA in healthy donors. Study findings and constraints: Analysis performed later found more than 15,000 TCR beta sequences associated with HLA alleles at 0.05 false discovery rate.

The PCR ran on 60 Vbeta and 13 Jbeta primers. Sequencing was performed with immunoSEQ multiplex PCR; in TCRdb, only in-frame clones are kept and a portion is missing. The table has about 25,000 clones, 75% to 85% seen once. V was trimmed by 2 bases and J by 7 bases, leaving 10 bases between them. The CDR3 is made up of 12 amino acids. Germline CDR1 reads SGHNT; CDR2 reads YYREEE (reference sequence). Remarks on this clone: Its cognate antigen is unknown.

V and J are TRBV5-4 and TRBJ2-7; no definite D call. This receptor was identified in a male donor in good health and CMV-seronegative. Sequenced material: PBMCs. This CDR3 reads CASSFGLEEQYF. CDR3 bases: TGTGCCAGCAGCTTCGGTCTTGAAGAGCAGTACTTC.